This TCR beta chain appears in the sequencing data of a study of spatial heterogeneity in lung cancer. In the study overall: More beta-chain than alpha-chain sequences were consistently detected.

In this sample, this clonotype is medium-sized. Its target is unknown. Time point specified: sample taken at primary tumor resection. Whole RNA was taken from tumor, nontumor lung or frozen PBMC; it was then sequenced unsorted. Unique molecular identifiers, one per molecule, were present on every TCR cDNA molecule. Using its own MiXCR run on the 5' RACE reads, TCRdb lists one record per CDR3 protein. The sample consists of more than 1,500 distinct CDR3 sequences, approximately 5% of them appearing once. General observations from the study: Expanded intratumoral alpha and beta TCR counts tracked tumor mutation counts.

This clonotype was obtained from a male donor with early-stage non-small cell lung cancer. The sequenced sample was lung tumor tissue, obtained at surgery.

The CDR3 loop is CASSPREGPLPGELFF. CDR3 in DNA: TGTGCCAGCAGCCCCCGGGAGGGACCTCTCCCCGGGGAGCTGTTTTTT. This chain connects TRBV11-3 to TRBJ2-2; TRBD2 agrees at 8 bases. After removal of 5 bases from V and 6 bases from J, the junction contained 11 bases not matched to a gene. The CDR3 runs 16 residues. Germline V gene data show CDR1 as SGHNT and CDR2 as YENEEA.